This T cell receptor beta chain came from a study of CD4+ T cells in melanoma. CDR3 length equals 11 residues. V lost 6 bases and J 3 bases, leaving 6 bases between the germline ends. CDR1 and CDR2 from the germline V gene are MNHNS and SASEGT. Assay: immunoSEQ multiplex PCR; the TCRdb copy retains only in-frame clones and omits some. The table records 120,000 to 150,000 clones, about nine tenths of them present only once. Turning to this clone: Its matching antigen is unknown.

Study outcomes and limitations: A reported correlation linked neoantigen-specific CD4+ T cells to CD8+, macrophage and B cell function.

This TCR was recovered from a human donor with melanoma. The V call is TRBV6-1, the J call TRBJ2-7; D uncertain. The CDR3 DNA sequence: TGTGCCAGCAGCGATAACTACGAGCAGTACTTC. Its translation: CASSDNYEQYF.